This T cell receptor beta chain was obtained from a study of graft-versus-host responses after intestinal transplantation (dated by TCRdb to the early 2020s). About the investigation overall: Multivisceral, liver-intestinal, or isolated intestinal transplants were received by the recipients. Rather than being sequenced by the commercial service, samples from a few later patients were sequenced in-house on an Illumina MiSeq and processed with MiXCR. To identify alloreactive clones, pre-transplant mixed lymphocyte reaction products were sequenced and then compared with unstimulated pre-transplant donor and recipient T cells. A cohort of fewer than 25 intestinal transplant recipients, including one retransplant, was enrolled, and a few patients lacking pretransplant specimens were excluded. After intestinal transplantation, graft-versus-host and host-versus-graft alloreactive T cell clones in the graft, circulation and bone marrow were tracked using bulk TCR-beta CDR3 sequencing. Donor T cell macrochimerism was defined as a peak of at least 4% donor T cells among recipient peripheral blood mononuclear cells. Every recipient was given anti-thymocyte globulin induction, then maintenance tacrolimus and steroids for roughly three years. Broader findings and caveats from the paper: GvH clones turned up in recipient bone marrow, with some appearing earlier in ileal mucosa or blood, a pattern consistent with an intestinal mucosal origin. In patients with donor T cell macrochimerism, the allografts had high GvH to HvG T cell clonal ratios. The conclusions were limited by the relatively low number and heterogeneity of the intestinal transplant patients. Peak levels of circulating GvH clones were associated with declines in HvG clones early after transplant.

The CDR3 contains 17 residues, cysteine and phenylalanine counted. Only the CDR3 portion is preserved as DNA: 51 bases, with reading frame beginning at the first base. CDR1 SGHRS and CDR2 YFSETQ are derived from the germline V gene. Trimming removed 0 bases from V and 4 bases from J; the gene matches leave 6 bases unexplained. To prepare the library, the immunoSEQ multiplex PCR assay was applied. For most patients, genomic DNA was isolated with the Qiagen DNeasy Blood and Tissue Kit and shipped frozen to Adaptive Biotechnologies for TCR sequencing. For most patients, genomic DNA was subjected to high-throughput TCR-beta CDR3 sequencing by Adaptive Biotechnologies. Processing in the source paper ran as follows. Adaptive's ImmunoSEQ software supplied the TCR sequencing data for around 19 patients, while MiXCR and VDJtools were used to process a few other patients. To correct CD4 versus CD8 sorting errors, any sequence found in both subsets at a frequency ratio below 5:1 was removed. CDR3 nucleotide sequences shared between donor and recipient were removed because the origin of such sequences could not be assigned. To be classed as alloreactive, a clone needed at least 2-fold expansion over unstimulated cells and a minimum CFSE-low frequency of 0.002% (template counts) or 0.001% (read counts). Clones were considered mappable if detected in sequenced pre-transplant spleen, lymph node, or MLR CFSE-low populations of the donor or recipient. The cumulative frequency of alloreactive clones was calculated as a percentage of all sequences, weighted by copy number. Sourced from immuneACCESS, this table was stored by TCRdb with only in-frame sequences that have V and J called. A share of the clones is absent; for the studies checked, an unresolved V gene accounts for under half, and the remainder has no known explanation. The V and J calls and clone size were taken over from that table, and D and trimming were inferred from the DNA. The table for this sample lists about 85,000 clones; 82% of them were counted only once. Clones ranked in the top ten supply 0.75% to 0.85% of the sample.

The sample's time point, from its label and the paper: cells obtained before transplantation from donor or recipient. CD3+CD4+ and CD3+CD8+ populations were FACS-sorted from unstimulated pre-transplant donor and recipient cells taken from spleen or lymph nodes. With respect to this clone: Its target antigen remains unknown. No base-level quality is on record; no much larger clone is a single base apart.

The origin of this receptor is a human donor who received an intestinal transplant. The receptor chain draws on TRBV5-1 and TRBJ2-6, and TRBD1 aligns with 8 junction nucleotides. The source material was unstimulated CD4+ T cells sorted from spleen or lymph node cells, sampled before intestinal transplant. For the CDR3, the sequence is CASSLGQGAPGANVLTF. The nucleotide sequence is given as TGCGCCAGCAGCTTGGGGCAGGGGGCGCCCGGGGCCAACGTCCTGACTTTC.